This TCR beta chain is from a study of blood T cell repertoires in COVID-19 (dated by TCRdb to the early 2020s). Context from the whole study: Collaborator samples came from the United States, Italy and Spain and covered acute and convalescent phases of COVID-19. The material from the prospective study consisted of cDNA or gDNA derived from T cells, B-cell-depleted T cells, or PBMCs. The dataset comprised deeply sampled blood TCRbeta repertoires from subjects exposed to, actively infected with, or recovered from COVID-19. The repertoires were released in a freely available public database meant as a resource for research on the immune response to SARS-CoV-2. The samples were drawn from the first 160 participants of the ongoing ImmuneRACE study and from roughly 1,300 subjects provided by 6 global collaborators. Nearly every sample came with metadata listing a de-identified subject ID, COVID-19 status, age in years and sex. Where available, HLA class I and class II types were obtained from metadata supplied by the sample provider rather than from assay-based typing. The study at large found these results: The amount of clinical and demographic metadata varied by source and participant and was provided uncurated.

Whole blood was collected in K2EDTA tubes by collaborating institutions according to the institutions' own protocols. Collaborator samples were shipped for TCRbeta analysis as frozen whole blood, isolated PBMCs, or DNA extracted from either sample type. For CDR1 and CDR2, the germline V gene (reference sequence) lists LGHDT and YNNKEL. V loses 0 bases, J loses 8 bases, and the germline ends lie 13 bases apart. There are 14 amino acids in the CDR3, from cysteine to phenylalanine inclusive. The DNA shown is the 42-base CDR3, in frame from base 1. TCRbeta CDR3 regions were amplified from genomic DNA by means of the immunoSEQ Assay, a bias-controlled multiplex PCR. Turning to the authors' computational methods: Within the assay, amplification of reference gene primers was used to estimate how many nucleated cells each sample contained. To quantify the absolute abundance of each unique TCRbeta CDR3 rearrangement, sequence reads were collapsed and filtered. Productive Simpson clonality was computed per sample as the square root of Simpson's diversity index over productive rearrangements. TCRdb retrieved this table from immuneACCESS and kept in-frame rearrangements only. Not all clones are present; in checked studies, unresolved V genes account for under half, and no reason is known for the remainder. V and J calls plus clone size are reproduced from that table; the DNA served to infer D and trimming. The sample yields tens of thousands of clones; about four fifths were counted once. The ten largest clones take up roughly 15% of the sample.

This clone was seen once. The antigen it recognizes is unknown. Base quality data are lacking; no much larger clone is found one base away. This chain joins TRBV3-1 (or the pseudogene TRBV3-2) to TRBJ1-2; TRBD1 is a possible D gene, resting on 5 matching bases. This receptor was identified in a woman over 75 with acute or convalescent COVID-19. Material for sequencing was peripheral blood. The CDR3 region reads CASSQDPGVGGYTF. The base sequence is TGTGCCAGCAGCCAAGATCCGGGGGTGGGCGGCTACACCTTC.